Presented here are 29 T cell receptor beta chains from one specimen sequenced in a study of T cell responses to AZD1222 COVID-19 vaccine. Sequencing was performed with immunoSEQ multiplex PCR; in TCRdb, only in-frame clones are kept and a portion is missing. Of approximately 70,000 clones in the sample, approximately 90% were seen once. Source: peripheral blood, taken on day 0 of AZD1222 vaccination. These receptors originate from an adult in good health.

V usage is TRBV19 and J usage is TRBJ1-5; 7 bases match TRBD1. Per germline, CDR1 LNHDA and CDR2 SQIVND (reference sequence). The CDR3 loop spans 13 amino acids. With V trimmed by 9 bases and J by 7 bases, 9 bases remained unmatched. CDR3 nucleotide sequence: TGTGCCAGCGGCGGAGGGGGCAGGCAGCCCCAGCATTTT. Translated, it gives CASGGGGRQPQHF.

V gene TRBV24-1 combines with J gene TRBJ1-5; 9 positions match TRBD1. Unmatched junction bases numbered 4, after V lost 3 bases and J lost 2 bases. The CDR3 contains 16 residues. Germline loops: CDR1 KGHDR, CDR2 SFDVKD. The CDR3 DNA sequence: TGTGCCACCAGTGATAGGACAGGGGCGGGCAATCAGCCCCAGCATTTT. Its translation: CATSDRTGAGNQPQHF.

V gene TRBV19 combines with J gene TRBJ1-1; TRBD1 agrees at 7 bases. This CDR3 is built from 12 residues. Trimming removed 6 bases from V and 5 bases from J; junction bases left unmatched: 3. Germline CDR1 and CDR2: LNHDA and SQIVND (reference sequence). CDR3 sequence: CASRIQGTEAFF. Here the CDR3 DNA reads TGTGCCAGTAGGATACAGGGGACTGAAGCTTTCTTT.

V usage is TRBV24-1 and J usage is TRBJ1-4; tentative D call: TRBD1 (5 bases). The CDR3 contains 15 residues. Germline-derived CDR1 and CDR2 are KGHDR and SFDVKD. V shed 4 bases and J shed 3 bases, with 11 bases lying between them. CDR3 DNA: TGTGCCACCAGTGAAGGGGATAATGCTAATGAAAAACTGTTTTTT. Translated: CATSEGDNANEKLFF.

The V call is TRBV7-8, the J call TRBJ2-1, with D possibly being TRBD2 (5 bases). The CDR3 has 14 residues. V was trimmed by 7 bases and J by 6 bases, leaving 16 bases between them. Germline CDR1 SGHVS, CDR2 FQNEAQ. The CDR3 spells CASTSEEAANEQFF. The CDR3 bases are TGTGCCAGCACCTCTGAGGAGGCGGCCAATGAGCAGTTCTTC.

This chain joins TRBV5-1 and TRBJ2-1; D is unresolved. Germline lookup yields CDR1 SGHRS and CDR2 YFSETQ. V was pared by 0 bases and J by 9 bases, with 13 bases between. There are 14 residues in the CDR3. The CDR3 is CASSLASNVGEQFF. The DNA of the CDR3 is TGCGCCAGCAGCTTGGCGTCAAACGTGGGTGAGCAGTTCTTC.

The chain joins TRBV7-9 to TRBJ1-2; 7 nucleotides match TRBD1. Unmatched junction bases numbered 4, after V lost 1 base and J lost 8 bases. Germline CDR1 and CDR2: SEHNR and FQNEAQ (reference sequence). This CDR3 contains 13 residues. The chain's CDR3 is CASSLGGQPGYTF. The CDR3 coding sequence is TGTGCCAGCAGCTTAGGGGGACAGCCAGGCTACACCTTC.

This chain joins TRBV27 and TRBJ1-2, with D perhaps matching TRBD1 (6 bases). Germline CDR1 MNHEY, CDR2 SMNVEV (reference sequence). The CDR3 covers 15 residues. Trimming removed 5 bases from V and 4 bases from J, with 17 bases in between. CDR3 DNA: TGTGCCAGCAGTCAAACGACAGGCCCTGGCTATGGCTACACCTTC. Translation: CASSQTTGPGYGYTF.

This chain joins TRBV5-1 and TRBJ1-2; 7 nucleotides align to TRBD1. Germline V gives CDR1 SGHRS, CDR2 YFSETQ. This CDR3 spans 14 amino acids. Losses at the gene ends were 0 bases for V and 2 bases for J; bases not matched to a gene: 1. The DNA of the CDR3 is TGCGCCAGCAGCTTGGGGGACAGCAACTATGGCTACACCTTC. Its translation is CASSLGDSNYGYTF.

The CDR3 is CASSSGPSYNSPLHF. The CDR3 bases are TGTGCCAGCAGCTCGGGGCCTTCCTATAATTCACCCCTCCACTTT. The rearrangement links TRBV7-2 to TRBJ1-6; D is possibly TRBD1 (5 bases). This CDR3 has 15 amino acids. Germline V gene data show CDR1 as SGHTA and CDR2 as FQGNSA. The germline V and J ends were trimmed by 4 bases and 1 base, with 8 bases remaining between them.

As to this clone: The junction differs from germline at one of its ends, possibly a read error. V gene TRBV13 combines with J gene TRBJ2-1, with 7 nucleotides matching TRBD1. The V gene's germline CDR1 is PRHDT and CDR2 FYEKMQ (reference sequence). The length of the CDR3 is 15 residues. The CDR3 sequence is CATLPRDRSFNEQFF. The CDR3 coding sequence is TGTGCCACCCTTCCCCGGGACAGATCCTTCAATGAGCAGTTCTTC.

The CDR3 DNA reads TGTGCCAGCAGCTCATTTGGACAGACTGATCAGCCCCAGCATTTT. Its translation: CASSSFGQTDQPQHF. The V and J genes are TRBV5-5 and TRBJ1-5; tentative D call: TRBD1 (6 bases). This CDR3 region has 15 residues. Trimming cost V 3 bases and J 5 bases, with 15 bases left between them. Looked up from germline, CDR1 is SGHKS and CDR2 is YYEKEE (reference sequence).

This clone appeared once. The V gene is TRBV7-2, the J gene TRBJ2-4, with 8 nucleotides matching TRBD1. CDR1 is SGHTA, CDR2 FQGNSA, per germline. Trimming removed 0 bases from V and 3 bases from J; junction bases left unmatched: 4. The CDR3 is 16 amino acids. The CDR3 spells CASSLAGTGLKNIQYF. The DNA of the CDR3 is TGTGCCAGCAGCTTAGCGGGGACAGGACTCAAAAACATTCAGTACTTC.

This clone was detected only a few times. The CDR3 is CASSSKTDTQYF. The CDR3 DNA is TGTGCCAGCAGCTCGAAAACAGATACGCAGTATTTT. V and J are TRBV7-3 and TRBJ2-3; D not certain. The CDR3 is made up of 12 amino acids. V was clipped by 4 bases and J by 3 bases, with 5 bases between them. The germline V gene has CDR1 SGHTA and CDR2 FQGTGA.

The chain combines TRBV6-2 or TRBV6-3 with TRBJ2-7, with D perhaps matching TRBD2 (5 bases). There are 14 residues in the CDR3. Trimming stripped 4 bases from V and 1 base from J, with 11 bases between. Germline CDR1 MNHEY, CDR2 SVGEGT. CDR3 in amino acids: CASSSPRGSYEQYF. In nucleotides, the CDR3 is TGTGCCAGCAGTTCTCCCCGGGGTTCCTACGAGCAGTACTTC.

This chain links TRBV7-3 with TRBJ1-1; 8 bases agree with TRBD1. J gave up 4 bases and V 5 bases, and 6 bases lay outside the gene matches. Germline V gives CDR1 SGHTA, CDR2 FQGTGA. The CDR3 covers 14 residues. This CDR3 is CASSLTGVGTEAFF. The CDR3 DNA sequence: TGTGCCAGCAGCCTGACAGGGGTTGGCACTGAAGCTTTCTTT.

The V gene is TRBV7-8, the J gene TRBJ2-2, with 8 bases that match TRBD2. Per germline, CDR1 SGHVS and CDR2 FQNEAQ. With V trimmed by 0 bases and J by 0 bases, 6 bases remained unmatched. The CDR3 is made up of 18 amino acids. The DNA of the CDR3 is TGTGCCAGCAGCTTAGCTCCCCGGGGGGGGGCGAACACCGGGGAGCTGTTTTTT. As protein: CASSLAPRGGANTGELFF. Complete variable domain (other parts from reference TRBV7-8 and TRBJ2-2): GAGVSQSPRYKVAKRGQDVALRCDPISGHVSLFWYQQALGQGPEFLTYFQNEAQLDKSGLPSDRFFAERPEGSVSTLKIQRTQQEDSAVYLCASSLAPRGGANTGELFFGEGSRLTVL.

The chain combines TRBV28 with TRBJ2-7; no clear D. Trimming left V 6 bases short and J 5 bases short, with 14 bases between. Germline V gene data show CDR1 as MDHEN and CDR2 as SYDVKM. CDR3 length: 13 amino acids. The CDR3 nucleotides read TGTGCCAGCAGACCCGGTTTAAGGAACGAGCAGTACTTC. Residues: CASRPGLRNEQYF. The variable domain in full, with the rest retrieved from reference TRBV28 and TRBJ2-7, is DVKVTQSSRYLVKRTGEKVFLECVQDMDHENMFWYRQDPGLGLRLIYFSYDVKMKEKGDIPEGYSVSREKKERFSLILESASTNQTSMYLCASRPGLRNEQYFGPGTRLTVT.

The chain recombines TRBV15 with TRBJ1-3; D is unclear. This CDR3 region has 15 residues. Deletions cut 1 base from V and 4 bases from J, with 11 bases between. In germline, CDR1 is LNHNV, CDR2 YYDKDF (reference sequence). The chain's CDR3 is CATSRVGKAGNTIYF. The CDR3 region has the DNA TGTGCCACCAGCAGAGTGGGTAAAGCGGGAAACACCATATATTTT.

V usage is TRBV19 and J usage is TRBJ1-1, with D uncertain. Germline lookup yields CDR1 LNHDA and CDR2 SQIVND (reference sequence). Trimming stripped 7 bases from V and 0 bases from J, with 15 bases between. The CDR3 length is 15 residues. CDR3 coding DNA: TGTGCCAGTATAGGTCAGCAACTCATGAACACTGAAGCTTTCTTT. It yields the protein CASIGQQLMNTEAFF.

This chain joins TRBV5-4 and TRBJ2-1; 7 bases align to TRBD1. Losses at the gene ends were 7 bases for V and 5 bases for J; bases not matched to a gene: 12. Germline V gene data show CDR1 as SGHNT and CDR2 as YYREEE (reference sequence). The CDR3 contains 15 residues. For the CDR3, the DNA is TGTGCCAGCTGGGAAACCGGGACAGCCAACAATGAGCAGTTCTTC. As protein: CASWETGTANNEQFF.

The rearrangement links TRBV5-6 to TRBJ1-1; D uncertain. With 3 bases removed from V and 1 base from J, the gap between germline ends came to 7 bases. CDR3 size: 13 residues. Germline assignment: CDR1 SGHDT and CDR2 YYEEEE. The CDR3 here is CASSSAPNTEAFF. The CDR3 DNA reads as TGTGCCAGCAGCTCGGCCCCGAACACTGAAGCTTTCTTT.

DNA of the CDR3: TGTGCCAGCAGCTTAGACAGGGGGGACACTGAAGCTTTCTTT. Amino acid sequence: CASSLDRGDTEAFF. V and J are TRBV13 and TRBJ1-1, with TRBD1 matching 8 bases. The CDR3 loop spans 14 amino acids. Germline-derived CDR1 and CDR2 are PRHDT and FYEKMQ (reference sequence). V dropped 1 base and J dropped 3; count of bases not matched to a gene: 1.

The chain has TRBV6-1 and TRBJ1-1; the D is unclear. Germline V gene data show CDR1 as MNHNS and CDR2 as SASEGT. V was trimmed by 2 bases and J by 1 base, leaving 5 bases between them. The CDR3 spans 13 residues. This CDR3 reads CASSESRNTEAFF. The CDR3 nucleotides are TGTGCCAGCAGTGAAAGCAGGAACACTGAAGCTTTCTTT.

The chain links TRBV18 to TRBJ2-2, with D hard to call. The CDR3 covers 14 residues. Germline V CDR1 and CDR2: KGHSH, LQKENI. The V gene lost 2 bases and the J gene lost 0 bases, with 4 bases spanning the gap. The CDR3 nucleotides read TGTGCCAGCTCACCAAGGCCGAACACCGGGGAGCTGTTTTTT. Protein product: CASSPRPNTGELFF.

The chain has TRBV2 and TRBJ2-7; weak D call: TRBD2 (6 bases). Germline V gene data show CDR1 as SNHLY and CDR2 as FYNNEI. V lost 2 bases and J 0 bases, leaving 11 bases between the germline ends. CDR3 length equals 15 residues. CDR3 sequence: CASSESRGLSYEQYF. Here the CDR3 DNA reads TGTGCCAGCAGTGAATCGCGGGGCCTCTCCTACGAGCAGTACTTC.

V and J are TRBV3-1 (or the pseudogene TRBV3-2) and TRBJ1-5; D gene unclear. CDR1 and CDR2 from the germline V gene are LGHDT and YNNKEL (reference sequence). V was cut by 0 bases and J by 0 bases, with 9 bases left in between. This CDR3 region has 16 residues. In DNA form, the CDR3 reads TGTGCCAGCAGCCAAGATGCGGGTAGTAGCAATCAGCCCCAGCATTTT. This sequence encodes CASSQDAGSSNQPQHF.

The chain combines TRBV11-2 with TRBJ2-1, with 7 bases that match TRBD2. Germline trimming cut 3 bases from V and 0 bases from J; bases unmatched to any gene: 5. CDR1 SGHAT and CDR2 FQNNGV come from the germline V gene. This CDR3 contains 16 residues. The CDR3 coding sequence is TGTGCCAGCAGCTTTGGGGGGGAAAGCTCCTACAATGAGCAGTTCTTC. Translated, it gives CASSFGGESSYNEQFF.

J is TRBJ2-7 and V is TRBV7-3; possibly TRBD2 for D (5 bases). CDR1 and CDR2 from the germline V gene are SGHTA and FQGTGA. V lost 7 bases and J lost 6, with 19 bases in between. The CDR3 sequence is 14 residues long. CDR3 sequence: CASKPRISVSEQYF. CDR3 sequence (DNA): TGTGCCAGCAAACCCCGGATTAGCGTGTCCGAGCAGTACTTC.